A single sample is the source of the 22 T cell receptor beta chains below, sequenced in a study of early T cells in non-severe SARS-CoV-2 infection. Using its own MiXCR run on the 5' RACE reads, TCRdb lists one record per CDR3 protein. The sample records 100,000 or so distinct CDR3 sequences, less than 15% being singletons. Sequencing was carried out using whole blood. Every receptor here comes from an adult who was a healthcare worker with PCR-confirmed SARS-CoV-2 infection or an uninfected control (not recorded which).

Notes on this clonotype: A much larger clone sits a single nucleotide away, making a read error possible. The chain employs TRBV6-1 and TRBJ2-7; D is possibly TRBD2 (5 bases). The germline gives CDR1 MNHNS, CDR2 SASEGT. This CDR3 comprises 14 residues. CDR3 region: CVSSDEGPTYEQYF. The CDR3 DNA reads as TGTGTCAGCAGTGACGAGGGTCCTACCTACGAGCAGTACTTC.

This clonotype was detected a few times. The gene calls are TRBV10-3 and TRBJ2-1, with D unclear. V lost 2 bases and J 8 bases, leaving 16 bases between the germline ends. Germline V gives CDR1 ENHRY, CDR2 SYGVKD. The CDR3 has 15 residues. CDR3 in DNA: TGTGCCATCAGTGAGGGAGCTCTGCAGATCGATGAGCAGTTCTTC. Protein: CAISEGALQIDEQFF.

The chain couples TRBV14 to TRBJ2-1; D is possibly TRBD2 (6 bases). Germline CDR1 is SGHDN and CDR2 is FVKESK. This CDR3 contains 19 residues. V lost 1 base, J lost 1 base, and 20 bases lay in between. CDR3 sequence: CASSQVPGGTATSYNEQFF. In DNA form, the CDR3 reads TGTGCCAGCAGCCAAGTTCCTGGGGGGACCGCTACTTCCTACAATGAGCAGTTCTTC.

The V gene is TRBV5-8, the J gene TRBJ2-7; TRBD1 agrees at 7 bases. After removal of 0 bases from V and 7 bases from J, the junction contained 10 bases not matched to a gene. Per the germline V gene, CDR1 is SGHTS and CDR2 is YDEGEE. The CDR3 length is 15 residues. The DNA for the CDR3 is TGTGCCAGCAGCTTGGCCGACAGGGATTCAGGTGAGCAGTACTTC. Translating gives CASSLADRDSGEQYF.

The rearrangement links TRBV28 to TRBJ2-3, with D tentatively TRBD2 (6 bases). The CDR3 extends over 15 amino acids. Germline V gives CDR1 MDHEN, CDR2 SYDVKM. V lost 6 bases, J lost 0 bases, and 13 bases lay in between. CDR3 amino acids: CASRVMGLSTDTQYF. CDR3 nucleotides: TGTGCCAGCAGAGTAATGGGACTCAGCACAGATACGCAGTATTTT.

This clonotype was detected only a few times. This sequence joins TRBV7-6 and TRBJ2-6; TRBD2 is a possible D gene (5 bases). Trimming took off 1 base at V and 0 bases at J, with 19 bases between the two ends. Germline CDR1 is SGHVS and CDR2 is FNYEAQ. The CDR3 runs to 20 residues. In DNA, the CDR3 is TGTGCCAGCAGCTTAGACGCGGCCAGCGGTTTCACCTCTGGGGCCAACGTCCTGACTTTC. Protein sequence: CASSLDAASGFTSGANVLTF.

This clonotype was seen a handful of times. This chain uses TRBV27 with TRBJ2-1; D is unresolved. The CDR3 runs 14 residues. V lost 6 bases, J lost 2 bases, and 11 bases lay in between. Germline values: CDR1 MNHEY, CDR2 SMNVEV (reference sequence). The CDR3 reads CASRPLSTYNEQFF. CDR3 in DNA: TGTGCCAGCAGACCACTTTCCACCTACAATGAGCAGTTCTTC.

This clonotype was seen a handful of times. The junction differs from germline at one of its ends, possibly a read error. This chain joins TRBV12-3 or TRBV12-4 and TRBJ1-1; D is possibly TRBD1 (6 bases). CDR3 length equals 12 residues. The CDR3 DNA is TGTGCCAGCAGTCTAGCCGGACAGAGAGCTTTCTTT. This gives the protein CASSLAGQRAFF.

This CDR3 is CASSYSSGYSNQPQHF. The CDR3 nucleotides are TGTGCCAGCAGTTACTCTTCAGGCTATAGCAATCAGCCCCAGCATTTT. J is TRBJ1-5 and V is TRBV6-2 or TRBV6-3; no reliable D call. V gave up 0 bases and J gave up 0 bases, with 9 bases separating them. The V gene's germline CDR1 is MNHEY and CDR2 SVGEGT. This CDR3 is built from 16 residues.

This clonotype was recorded many times. V usage is TRBV2 and J usage is TRBJ2-1; tentatively, D is TRBD1 or TRBD2 (5 bases each). CDR1 is SNHLY, CDR2 FYNNEI, per germline. V was cut by 7 bases and J by 7 bases, with 11 bases left in between. The CDR3 has 12 residues. The CDR3 DNA sequence: TGTGCCAGCAACCGGGGACCGAATGAGCAGTTCTTC. Protein: CASNRGPNEQFF.

This clonotype was detected only a few times. The rearrangement links TRBV7-9 to TRBJ2-3; perhaps D is TRBD1 or TRBD2 (5 bases each). CDR3 size: 15 residues. V was shortened by 5 bases and J by 0 bases, with 12 bases between the two germline ends. CDR1 and CDR2 from the germline V gene are SEHNR and FQNEAQ (reference sequence). CDR3 in amino acids: CASSTVGASTDTQYF. The CDR3 bases are TGTGCCAGCAGCACGGTCGGGGCCAGCACAGATACGCAGTATTTT.

This clonotype has ten or more counts. The chain links TRBV7-2 to TRBJ2-7, with 8 positions matching TRBD2. Germline lookup yields CDR1 SGHTA and CDR2 FQGNSA. After removal of 4 bases from V and 6 bases from J, the junction contained 11 bases not matched to a gene. The length of the CDR3 is 15 residues. The CDR3 is CASSSTSGVRGEQYF. The CDR3 nucleotides read TGTGCCAGCAGCTCTACTAGCGGAGTAAGGGGCGAGCAGTACTTC.

Only a few counts were recorded for this clonotype. The V and J genes are TRBV12-3 or TRBV12-4 and TRBJ2-7; 7 positions match TRBD1. The CDR3 totals 15 residues. V lost 5 bases and J lost 7; bases outside the gene matches: 14. The CDR3 sequence is CASSPWDREVEEQYF. The CDR3 nucleotides are TGTGCCAGCAGTCCATGGGACAGAGAGGTGGAGGAGCAGTACTTC.

The chain combines TRBV28 with TRBJ2-7; TRBD1 matches at 8 bases. J lost 3 bases, V lost 4 bases, and 11 bases had no gene match. Germline V gene data show CDR1 as MDHEN and CDR2 as SYDVKM. This CDR3 has 16 residues. DNA of the CDR3: TGTGCCAGCAGTTCCCCCTCTTCAGGGGGCTACTACGAGCAGTACTTC. It yields the protein CASSSPSSGGYYEQYF.

A few counts support this clonotype. This chain connects TRBV3-1 to TRBJ2-3; TRBD2 might be the D (6 bases). The CDR3 spans 13 residues. Looked up from germline, CDR1 is LGHDT and CDR2 is YNNKEL (reference sequence). V gave up 8 bases and J gave up 1 base, with 10 bases separating them. The CDR3 is CASGDSGTDTQYF. Written as DNA, the CDR3 is TGTGCCAGCGGGGACTCAGGCACAGATACGCAGTATTTT.

The chain uses TRBV7-8 and TRBJ2-7; the D gene is possibly TRBD2 (6 bases). V lost 6 bases and J lost 6, with 21 bases in between. This CDR3 spans 15 amino acids. Germline-derived CDR1 and CDR2 are SGHVS and FQNEAQ. DNA for the CDR3: TGTGCCAGCAGTAACTCGGGACTCGCCATCTCCGAGCAGTACTTC. Its protein product is CASSNSGLAISEQYF.

In its sample, this clonotype was seen many times. This chain joins TRBV29-1 and TRBJ2-7; D uncertain. In germline, CDR1 is SQVTM, CDR2 ANQGSEA. This CDR3 region has 13 residues. V lost 3 bases and J lost 5, with 14 bases in between. The CDR3 protein is CSVESVKAHEQYF. DNA for the CDR3: TGCAGCGTTGAGTCAGTGAAGGCCCACGAGCAGTACTTC.

This clonotype was found many times. The V gene is TRBV28, the J gene TRBJ1-5; D is undetermined. Germline loops: CDR1 MDHEN, CDR2 SYDVKM. The CDR3 is made up of 13 amino acids. Trimming took 5 bases from V and 7 from J, leaving 12 bases between them. In DNA form, the CDR3 reads TGTGCCAGCAGTCTCCTTAAGGGACAGCCCCAGCATTTT. Amino acids: CASSLLKGQPQHF.

Ten or more counts support this clonotype. This rearrangement joins TRBV4-1 to TRBJ2-7; D gene ambiguous. Trimming removed 1 base from V and 6 bases from J, with 19 bases in between. This CDR3 contains 16 residues. CDR1 is MGHRA and CDR2 is YSYEKL in the germline V gene. The CDR3 DNA reads TGCGCCAGCAGCCAAGCAAACCTAGTGGCGTCTGGCGAGCAGTACTTC. Amino acids: CASSQANLVASGEQYF.

This clonotype was recorded a few times. The rearrangement links TRBV14 to TRBJ1-1, with D possibly matching TRBD1 (5 bases). The CDR3 extends over 15 amino acids. V was cut by 3 bases and J by 5 bases, with 16 bases left in between. CDR1 and CDR2 (germline): SGHDN, FVKESK. The CDR3 sequence is CASSHPTGAITEAFF. CDR3 nucleotide sequence: TGTGCCAGCAGCCATCCGACTGGGGCGATAACTGAAGCTTTCTTT.

The chain has TRBV12-3 or TRBV12-4 and TRBJ2-7; unclear D gene. The ends were cut back, 4 bases at V and 2 bases at J, with 12 bases in the middle. The CDR3 totals 14 residues. In DNA, the CDR3 is TGTGCCAGCAGTTCCTCGGACGGACCCTACGAGCAGTACTTC. Amino acids: CASSSSDGPYEQYF.

This clonotype was observed at least ten times. This rearrangement joins TRBV20-1 to TRBJ2-7; D may match TRBD1 or TRBD2 (5 bases each). Deletions cut 4 bases from V and 10 bases from J, with 20 bases between. The CDR3 extends over 13 amino acids. Germline lookup yields CDR1 DFQATT and CDR2 SNEGSKA (reference sequence). Here the CDR3 reads CSAKLTGRVDQYF. CDR3 DNA sequence: TGCAGTGCTAAGCTCACGGGACGGGTAGATCAGTACTTC.